One sample yielded the 13 T cell receptor beta chains listed below, sequenced in a study of beta chain features in type 1 diabetes. The study's findings and limits: Type 1 diabetes patients had TCRB CDR3s that were shorter (moderately but significantly so) in all four CD4+ subsets.

No cognate antigen is known for these TCRs. The whole isolated RNA underwent reverse transcription, so sequencing captured expressed TCRB transcripts. This table comes from immunoSEQ multiplex PCR, and its TCRdb copy is limited to in-frame clones, with some not included. The sample shows 150,000 or so clones, just over 8% of them seen only once. The sample taken for sequencing was central memory CD4+ T cells from blood. The receptors shown here come from a woman between 18 and 29 years old with type 1 diabetes.

This clone was recorded a few times. The chain couples TRBV30 to TRBJ2-5, with D possibly matching TRBD2 (6 bases). The CDR3 sequence is 18 residues long. Germline lookup yields CDR1 GTSNPN and CDR2 SVGIG (reference sequence). V dropped 5 bases and J dropped 2 bases, with 27 bases sitting between them. The CDR3 protein is CAWGLGQGGWGVQETQYF. CDR3 DNA: TGTGCCTGGGGATTGGGCCAGGGAGGTTGGGGAGTACAAGAGACCCAGTACTTC.

The rearrangement joins TRBV2 to TRBJ2-5, with TRBD1 matching over 9 bases. The CDR3 runs 14 residues. The germline V gene encodes CDR1 SNHLY and CDR2 FYNNEI. The junction had 5 bases not matched to a gene; V was cut back by 5 bases and J by 4 bases. The CDR3 DNA reads TGTGCCAGCAGTTATGGACAGGGGTCAGAGACCCAGTACTTC. Translating gives CASSYGQGSETQYF.

This clone turned up a few times. This chain links TRBV7-2 with TRBJ1-4; no reliable D call. Germline CDR1 is SGHTA and CDR2 is FQGNSA. The CDR3 consists of 14 residues. The V end was cut by 1 base, the J end by 8 bases, with 11 bases between. CDR3 DNA: TGTGCCAGCAGCTTAGTCGGGTCTGGAGAAAAACTGTTTTTT. Translating gives CASSLVGSGEKLFF. The full variable domain, with the rest looked up from reference TRBV7-2 and TRBJ1-4, is GAGVSQSPSNKVTEKGKDVELRCDPISGHTALYWYRQSLGQGLEFLIYFQGNSAPDKSGLPSDRFSAERTGGSVSTLTIQRTQQEDSAVYLCASSLVGSGEKLFFGSGTQLSVL.

This clone has a handful of counts. The gene calls are TRBV29-1 and TRBJ1-2; D gene unclear. The V gene's germline CDR1 is SQVTM and CDR2 ANQGSEA. The CDR3 runs 13 residues. The V end was cut by 6 bases, the J end by 3 bases, with 14 bases between. CDR3: CSVLEKTDYGYTF. Written as DNA, the CDR3 is TGCAGCGTGCTGGAAAAGACTGACTATGGCTACACCTTC.

V gene TRBV18 combines with J gene TRBJ2-7; tentatively, D is TRBD1 (6 bases). This CDR3 is 16 amino acids long. CDR1 and CDR2 from the germline V gene are KGHSH and LQKENI. V was pared by 8 bases and J by 6 bases, with 26 bases between. The chain's CDR3 is CASTTRGRGDLVEQYF. The CDR3, as DNA: TGTGCCAGCACGACCAGGGGCAGGGGAGATTTGGTCGAGCAGTACTTC. The full variable domain, with the rest looked up from reference TRBV18 and TRBJ2-7, is NAGVMQNPRHLVRRRGQEARLRCSPMKGHSHVYWYRQLPEEGLKFMVYLQKENIIDESGMPKERFSAEFPKEGPSILRIQQVVRGDSAAYFCASTTRGRGDLVEQYFGPGTRLTVT.

V and J are TRBV5-4 and TRBJ2-7, with D maybe TRBD2 (6 bases). CDR1 SGHNT and CDR2 YYREEE come from the germline V gene (reference sequence). Trimming stripped 0 bases from V and 2 bases from J, with 12 bases between. The CDR3 is made up of 15 amino acids. CDR3 region: CASSLAGDFTYEQYF. CDR3 bases: TGTGCCAGCAGCTTGGCCGGGGACTTCACCTACGAGCAGTACTTC.

The chain has TRBV20-1 and TRBJ2-7, with unresolved D. The CDR3 contains 11 residues. V lost 7 bases to trimming and J lost 3 bases, with 10 bases between them. CDR1 is DFQATT, CDR2 SNEGSKA, per germline (reference sequence). The CDR3 here is CSVDRSYEQYF. The CDR3, as DNA: TGCAGTGTGGATAGGAGCTACGAGCAGTACTTC.

The table lists this clone with a few counts. This rearrangement joins TRBV9 to TRBJ2-7; 7 bases are shared with TRBD1. Germline assignment: CDR1 SGDLS and CDR2 YYNGEE. This CDR3 is 14 amino acids long. The trim removed 4 bases at V and 2 bases at J, leaving 6 bases unmatched. CDR3 DNA: TGTGCCAGCAGCCCGGGACAGACTACCTACGAGCAGTACTTC. This codes for CASSPGQTTYEQYF.

This chain uses TRBV5-1 with TRBJ2-1; 9 bases are shared with TRBD2. Germline V lookup: CDR1 SGHRS, CDR2 YFSETQ. The CDR3 spans 14 residues. The ends lost 5 bases at V and 9 bases at J; junction bases unmatched: 9. In DNA form, the CDR3 reads TGCGCCAGCAGACCTGGGACTAGCAATCCTGAGCAGTTCTTC. This gives the protein CASRPGTSNPEQFF.

The chain joins TRBV18 to TRBJ1-2, with 9 bases aligning to TRBD1. CDR3 length equals 15 residues. The ends lost 6 bases at V and 5 bases at J; junction bases unmatched: 10. Germline lookup yields CDR1 KGHSH and CDR2 LQKENI. In DNA form, the CDR3 reads TGTGCCAGCTCGGCCGGGACAGGGATGGGGTATGGCTACACCTTC. This encodes CASSAGTGMGYGYTF. Complete variable domain (other parts from reference TRBV18 and TRBJ1-2): NAGVMQNPRHLVRRRGQEARLRCSPMKGHSHVYWYRQLPEEGLKFMVYLQKENIIDESGMPKERFSAEFPKEGPSILRIQQVVRGDSAAYFCASSAGTGMGYGYTFGSGTRLTVV.

The rearrangement uses TRBV4-3 and TRBJ1-1, with a tentative D call TRBD1 (6 bases). The germline V and J ends were trimmed by 0 bases and 6 bases, with 14 bases remaining between them. The CDR3 spans 15 residues. CDR1 and CDR2 from the germline V gene are LGHNA and YSLEER. This CDR3 reads CASSQEIPPGAEAFF. CDR3 in DNA: TGCGCCAGCAGCCAAGAGATCCCTCCAGGGGCTGAAGCTTTCTTT.

This clone was counted between two and nine times. The rearrangement links TRBV5-1 to TRBJ1-5, with a possible D match to TRBD1 (6 bases). This CDR3 has 15 residues. V shed 0 bases and J shed 4 bases, with 11 bases lying between them. Germline V gene data show CDR1 as SGHRS and CDR2 as YFSETQ. The CDR3 DNA is TGCGCCAGCAGCTTGGGTATTACAGGGAATCAGCCCCAGCATTTT. Encoded protein: CASSLGITGNQPQHF.

This clone was picked up many times. This chain connects TRBV19 to TRBJ1-5; D is undetermined. Trimming pared 5 bases from V and 1 base from J, leaving 9 bases between. Germline values: CDR1 LNHDA, CDR2 SQIVND (reference sequence). This CDR3 region has 14 residues. CDR3 amino acids: CASSSSMSNQPQHF. The CDR3 region has the DNA TGTGCCAGTAGTTCCTCTATGAGCAATCAGCCCCAGCATTTT. Full variable domain (rest looked up from reference TRBV19 and TRBJ1-5): DGGITQSPKYLFRKEGQNVTLSCEQNLNHDAMYWYRQDPGQGLRLIYYSQIVNDFQKGDIAEGYSVSREKKESFPLTVTSAQKNPTAFYLCASSSSMSNQPQHFGDGTRLSIL.